This is a list of T cell receptor beta chains from one sample in a study of blood T cell repertoires in COVID-19. Measured with immunoSEQ multiplex PCR; TCRdb has only the in-frame clones, and not every one. This sample yields about 21,000 clones, of which 83% are seen a single time; 5.5% to 8% belongs to the top ten. Sequencing was performed on peripheral blood. The receptors stem from a human donor in a cohort sampled during active COVID-19. The CDR3 runs from the conserved cysteine through the conserved F or W. The order of the fields is D gene, V gene, clone size, J gene, CDR3 protein, CDR3 DNA. The D gene is left open where the match is weak. Clone size is given for some rows only: seen once, a few or many times, or a class if the clone is expanded.

TRBD1	TRBV25-1	once	TRBJ1-2	CASFSQGRGYGYTF	TGTGCCAGCTTTTCACAGGGGCGCGGCTATGGCTACACCTTC
-	TRBV16	-	TRBJ2-1	CASSPQNALGQFF	TGTGCCAGCAGCCCACAAAACGCTCTAGGGCAGTTCTTC
TRBD1	TRBV6-5	-	TRBJ1-5	CASSPHGTGNQPQHF	TGTGCCAGCAGTCCCCACGGGACAGGGAATCAGCCCCAGCATTTT
TRBD1	TRBV6-5	-	TRBJ1-4	CASSYSGTDRRLFF	TGTGCCAGCAGTTACTCGGGGACAGACCGACGATTGTTTTTT
TRBD1	TRBV5-1	-	TRBJ1-2	CASSEDRTGYTF	TGCGCCAGCAGCGAGGACAGGACTGGCTACACCTTC
-	TRBV27	once	TRBJ2-7	CASSLQLRPLLLYF	TGTGCCAGCAGTTTGCAACTGCGCCCCCTCTTGCTGTACTTC
TRBD1	TRBV30	few	TRBJ1-4	CAWSPFGTGVGEKLFF	TGTGCCTGGAGTCCGTTTGGGACAGGGGTTGGCGAAAAACTGTTTTTT
TRBD1	TRBV10-3	-	TRBJ2-3	CGTRPGQRTDTQYF	TGTGGGACACGCCCGGGACAGCGCACAGATACGCAGTATTTT
-	TRBV20-1	-	TRBJ1-2	CSAFSGYGYTF	TGCAGTGCTTTCTCGGGCTATGGCTACACCTTC
TRBD1	TRBV19	-	TRBJ2-7	CASSQPGTGGHEQYF	TGTGCCAGTAGCCAACCCGGGACAGGGGGCCACGAGCAGTACTTC
TRBD1	TRBV11-2	-	TRBJ2-5	CASSLWTGEGETQYF	TGTGCCAGCAGCCTATGGACAGGGGAGGGGGAGACCCAGTACTTC
TRBD1	TRBV6-5	-	TRBJ1-4	CASSTRQGASDKLFF	TGTGCCAGCAGTACCCGACAGGGGGCGTCGGATAAACTGTTTTTT
TRBD1	TRBV6-6	-	TRBJ1-4	CASIRDSSSSEELFF	TGTGCCAGCATACGGGACAGCTCCTCCTCTGAGGAACTGTTTTTT
TRBD1	TRBV4-1	-	TRBJ2-5	CASSQGNRGQETQYF	TGCGCCAGCAGCCAAGGGAACAGGGGGCAAGAGACCCAGTACTTC
TRBD1	TRBV2	-	TRBJ2-7	CASRGDRRYEQYF	TGTGCCAGCAGGGGGGACAGGAGATACGAGCAGTACTTC
-	TRBV5-1	-	TRBJ2-3	CASSFGGDSTDTQYF	TGCGCCAGCAGCTTTGGCGGGGACAGCACAGATACGCAGTATTTT
-	TRBV6-5	-	TRBJ1-2	CASRQDPSNYGYTF	TGTGCCAGCAGACAGGACCCCTCTAACTATGGCTACACCTTC
-	TRBV5-1	-	TRBJ2-7	CASSLGLGSYEQYF	TGCGCCAGCAGCTTGGGACTAGGCTCCTACGAGCAGTACTTC
-	TRBV18	-	TRBJ1-5	CASSPSGGKQPQHF	TGTGCCAGCTCACCATCGGGGGGCAAGCAGCCCCAGCATTTT
TRBD2	TRBV2	-	TRBJ2-5	CASIRTSSIQETQYF	TGTGCCAGCATCAGGACTAGCTCTATACAAGAGACCCAGTACTTC
TRBD1	TRBV19	once	TRBJ1-2	CASNHRDRGLYTF	TGTGCCAGTAATCACCGGGACAGAGGGCTCTACACCTTC
-	TRBV30	-	TRBJ1-2	CAWRFGDYYGYTF	TGTGCCTGGAGGTTTGGGGACTACTATGGCTACACCTTC
TRBD1	TRBV7-9	-	TRBJ1-1	CASSLSQGLEAFF	TGTGCCAGCAGCCTATCACAGGGGCTTGAAGCTTTCTTT
-	TRBV6-5	-	TRBJ1-5	CASSRDFGQPQHF	TGTGCCAGCAGCAGGGATTTTGGTCAGCCCCAGCATTTT
TRBD2	TRBV5-1	few	TRBJ2-3	CASSSTSGGDTQYF	TGCGCCAGCAGCTCAACTAGCGGGGGTGATACGCAGTATTTT
-	TRBV19	-	TRBJ1-6	CASSPGHQRFDSPLHF	TGTGCCAGTAGTCCAGGCCACCAACGATTCGATTCACCCCTCCACTTT
-	TRBV5-1	-	TRBJ2-2	CASSLQETGELFF	TGCGCCAGCAGCCTACAGGAAACCGGGGAGCTGTTTTTT
-	TRBV21-1	-	TRBJ1-1	CASSKTSGRDGCGNTEAFF	TGTGCCAGCAGCAAAACCTCGGGGCGGGATGGTTGTGGGAACACTGAAGCTTTCTTT
TRBD1	TRBV6-6	-	TRBJ1-2	CASSRSGTGASLYGYTF	TGTGCCAGCAGTAGATCGGGGACAGGGGCTTCCCTCTATGGCTACACCTTC
-	TRBV7-2	-	TRBJ1-1	CASSLLRETAEAFF	TGTGCCAGCAGCTTACTCCGGGAGACTGCTGAAGCTTTCTTT
-	TRBV29-1	once	TRBJ2-1	CSVDLPLSSYNEQFF	TGCAGCGTTGACTTACCCTTGAGCTCCTACAATGAGCAGTTCTTC
-	TRBV7-8	-	TRBJ1-4	CASSLEEGLANEKLFF	TGTGCCAGCAGCTTAGAGGAGGGGCTGGCTAATGAAAAACTGTTTTTT
TRBD1	TRBV7-9	-	TRBJ1-2	CASSDRANYGYTF	TGTGCCAGCAGTGACAGGGCTAACTATGGCTACACCTTC
-	TRBV7-6	few	TRBJ1-1	CASSFGGTGEAFF	TGTGCCAGCAGCTTCGGGGGAACGGGTGAAGCTTTCTTT
-	TRBV29-1	once	TRBJ2-1	CSVEGATYNEQFF	TGCAGCGTTGAAGGGGCGACCTACAATGAGCAGTTCTTC
-	TRBV5-1	-	TRBJ2-7	CASKGEYEQYF	TGCGCCAGCAAGGGGGAGTACGAGCAGTACTTC
-	TRBV4-1	-	TRBJ1-6	CASSQDKNRDRLALHF	TGCGCCAGCAGCCAAGATAAAAACAGGGATAGGTTGGCCCTCCACTTT
-	TRBV14	-	TRBJ2-7	CASSQAYSPTFTYEQYF	TGTGCCAGCAGCCAAGCCTACAGTCCCACCTTTACCTACGAGCAGTACTTC
TRBD1	TRBV5-1	-	TRBJ2-2	CASQQGANSNTGELFF	TGCGCCAGCCAACAGGGGGCTAACTCGAACACCGGGGAGCTGTTTTTT
-	TRBV6-5	-	TRBJ1-4	CASSPGAGSWEKLFF	TGTGCCAGCAGCCCAGGGGCCGGGTCGTGGGAAAAACTGTTTTTT
TRBD2	TRBV4-3	-	TRBJ2-3	CASSQDQGLAEDTQYF	TGCGCCAGCAGCCAAGATCAGGGACTAGCGGAGGATACGCAGTATTTT
-	TRBV20-1	-	TRBJ2-7	CSASRSGESYEQYF	TGCAGTGCTAGTCGGTCGGGGGAATCCTACGAGCAGTACTTC
TRBD1	TRBV19	-	TRBJ2-2	CASSAGQGPGELFF	TGTGCCAGTAGTGCCGGACAGGGCCCCGGGGAGCTGTTTTTT
TRBD2	TRBV4-3	few	TRBJ2-1	CASSQDPTREGNEQFF	TGCGCCAGCAGCCAAGATCCTACTCGGGAGGGGAATGAGCAGTTCTTC
-	TRBV7-8	-	TRBJ2-1	CASSLMDRVYRGNEQFF	TGTGCCAGCAGCCTCATGGACCGGGTCTATCGGGGCAATGAGCAGTTCTTC